The 17 T cell receptor beta chains below all came from one sample that was sequenced in a study of T cell responses to AZD1222 COVID-19 vaccine. Data came from immunoSEQ multiplex PCR; TCRdb stores just in-frame clones and leaves some out. The sample lists approximately 150,000 clones; around 92% were seen once. The specimen comprised peripheral blood, sampled 28 days after the second AZD1222 dose. The receptors stem from an adult who received the AZD1222 COVID-19 vaccine.

This rearrangement joins TRBV11-2 to TRBJ2-7, with D unresolved. From germline, CDR1 is SGHAT and CDR2 FQNNGV. V was trimmed by 3 bases and J by 2 bases, leaving 11 bases between them. The CDR3 runs to 14 residues. The CDR3 DNA reads TGTGCCAGCAGCTTGGAGACCGCGCCCTACGAGCAGTACTTC. Protein product: CASSLETAPYEQYF.

The chain combines TRBV18 with TRBJ2-3; 7 bases are shared with TRBD2. The CDR3 has 14 residues. Trimming removed 6 bases from V and 5 bases from J; junction bases left unmatched: 8. The germline gives CDR1 KGHSH, CDR2 LQKENI. This CDR3 reads CASSLAVKEDTQYF. CDR3 DNA: TGTGCCAGCTCGCTAGCGGTTAAGGAAGATACGCAGTATTTT.

V gene TRBV30 combines with J gene TRBJ1-2, with 9 bases fitting TRBD1. This CDR3 comprises 18 residues. The V gene's germline CDR1 is GTSNPN and CDR2 SVGIG (reference sequence). V dropped 2 bases and J dropped 3; count of bases not matched to a gene: 16. The CDR3 region is CAWSRSPTGTGSDYGYTF. The CDR3 DNA sequence: TGTGCCTGGAGTCGATCTCCCACCGGGACAGGGAGCGACTATGGCTACACCTTC. Full variable domain (remainder filled in from reference TRBV30 and TRBJ1-2): SQTIHQWPATLVQPVGSPLSLECTVEGTSNPNLYWYRQAAGRGLQLLFYSVGIGQISSEVPQNLSASRPQDRQFILSSKKLLLSDSGFYLCAWSRSPTGTGSDYGYTFGSGTRLTVV.

The J gene is TRBJ2-2, the V gene TRBV3-1 (or the pseudogene TRBV3-2); 9 bases are shared with TRBD1. The junction had 6 bases not matched to a gene; V was cut back by 6 bases and J by 4 bases. Germline assignment: CDR1 LGHDT and CDR2 YNNKEL (reference sequence). The CDR3 is made up of 15 amino acids. CDR3 sequence (DNA): TGTGCCAGCAGTTACAGGGGGCATGGCACCGGGGAGCTGTTTTTT. Protein product: CASSYRGHGTGELFF.

The V and J genes are TRBV9 and TRBJ1-6, with D perhaps TRBD1 (6 bases). V was shortened by 4 bases and J by 5 bases, with 13 bases between the two germline ends. The CDR3 has 15 residues. Germline assignment: CDR1 SGDLS and CDR2 YYNGEE. The CDR3 DNA is TGTGCCAGCAGCCCCCAGGGGAGGAATAATTCACCCCTCCACTTT. Translating gives CASSPQGRNNSPLHF.

The CDR3, as DNA: TGTGCCAGCTCCCCGACAAGTAACTATGGCTACACCTTC. It codes for CASSPTSNYGYTF. The chain uses TRBV18 and TRBJ1-2; D uncertain. Germline CDR1 is KGHSH and CDR2 is LQKENI. This CDR3 has 13 residues. Trimming cost V 6 bases and J 1 base, with 9 bases left between them.

In DNA form, the CDR3 reads TGTGCCAGCAGCTTAGGGGACATTTTTTCACCCCTCCACTTT. This translates into CASSLGDIFSPLHF. The rearrangement links TRBV7-6 to TRBJ1-6; perhaps TRBD1 as D (6 bases). This CDR3 is built from 14 residues. V was shortened by 1 base and J by 9 bases, with 10 bases between the two germline ends. Germline V gene data show CDR1 as SGHVS and CDR2 as FNYEAQ.

The chain carries TRBV9 and TRBJ1-4; D unresolved. The V gene lost 0 bases and the J gene lost 3 bases, with 3 bases spanning the gap. Germline assignment: CDR1 SGDLS and CDR2 YYNGEE. The CDR3 consists of 13 residues. The CDR3 nucleotides read TGTGCCAGCAGCGTAGGGCCTAATGAAAAACTGTTTTTT. It codes for CASSVGPNEKLFF.

The chain employs TRBV9 and TRBJ2-3, with no clear D. CDR1 and CDR2 (germline): SGDLS, YYNGEE. The CDR3 runs 18 residues. Trimming pared 3 bases from V and 0 bases from J, leaving 20 bases between. The DNA for the CDR3 is TGTGCCAGCAGCGCCTCCGCGCTGGCAAGCCCTAGCACAGATACGCAGTATTTT. Residues: CASSASALASPSTDTQYF.

The count of this clone is one. This chain links TRBV18 with TRBJ2-7; D unclear. The CDR3 extends over 11 amino acids. Trimming took off 4 bases at V and 6 bases at J, with 7 bases between the two ends. Germline-derived CDR1 and CDR2 are KGHSH and LQKENI. CDR3 DNA: TGTGCCAGCTCACTCGAGGCCGAGCAGTACGTC. The encoded protein is CASSLEAEQYV.

DNA of the CDR3: TGTGCCAGCAGCTTTGGCCCCACCTACGAGCAGTACGTC. This gives the protein CASSFGPTYEQYV. This rearrangement joins TRBV7-2 to TRBJ2-7; D is unresolved. Trimming removed 3 bases at V and 2 bases at J, with 8 bases between. From germline, CDR1 is SGHTA and CDR2 FQGNSA. This CDR3 comprises 13 residues.

The chain links TRBV21-1 to TRBJ1-6; the table calls TRBD1, which could not be checked here. TRBV21-1 is a pseudogene segment. This CDR3 contains 13 residues. The CDR3 nucleotides read TGTGCCAGCATCCCGGACAGGGCGCCACCCCTCCACTTT. It translates to CASIPDRAPPLHF.

The rearrangement uses TRBV19 and TRBJ2-5; either TRBD1 or TRBD2 may supply D (5 bases each). Germline lookup yields CDR1 LNHDA and CDR2 SQIVND (reference sequence). The CDR3 is 13 amino acids. V lost 6 bases and J lost 5, with 13 bases in between. CDR3: CASRGPPGETQYF. In nucleotides, the CDR3 is TGTGCCAGTAGGGGACCGCCGGGGGAGACCCAGTACTTC.

This clone was picked up one time. The V and J genes are TRBV5-4 and TRBJ1-6; tentatively, D is TRBD1 (5 bases). With 0 bases removed from V and 10 bases from J, the gap between germline ends came to 11 bases. Per the germline V gene, CDR1 is SGHNT and CDR2 is YYREEE (reference sequence). CDR3 length equals 14 residues. The CDR3 nucleotides read TGTGCCAGCAGCTTGGACAGGCTAGGGTCACCCCTCCACTTT. Translating it yields CASSLDRLGSPLHF.

The chain links TRBV4-1 to TRBJ1-6; no clear D gene. V lost 0 bases and J 0 bases, leaving 12 bases between the germline ends. Germline V gene sequence: CDR1 MGHRA, CDR2 YSYEKL. This CDR3 has 18 amino acids. This CDR3 is CASSQESTQSSYNSPLHF. The CDR3 DNA reads as TGCGCCAGCAGCCAAGAATCGACCCAAAGCTCCTATAATTCACCCCTCCACTTT.

This chain joins TRBV7-9 and TRBJ1-2; D ambiguous. The germline CDR1 and CDR2 sequences are SEHNR and FQNEAQ (reference sequence). The V and J ends lost 0 bases and 4 bases respectively, with 12 bases between them. The CDR3 loop spans 15 amino acids. The CDR3 DNA follows: TGTGCCAGCAGCTTAGCGACCGGGATCGCCTATGGCTACACCTTC. Its translation: CASSLATGIAYGYTF.

The gene calls are TRBV6-5 and TRBJ2-1, with a weak D call TRBD2 (5 bases). Per germline, CDR1 MNHEY and CDR2 SVGAGI. This CDR3 has 13 amino acids. V lost 6 bases, J lost 3 bases, and 9 bases lay in between. In DNA, the CDR3 is TGTGCCAGCAGCTCACTAGTCTACAATGAGCAGTTCTTC. It yields the protein CASSSLVYNEQFF.